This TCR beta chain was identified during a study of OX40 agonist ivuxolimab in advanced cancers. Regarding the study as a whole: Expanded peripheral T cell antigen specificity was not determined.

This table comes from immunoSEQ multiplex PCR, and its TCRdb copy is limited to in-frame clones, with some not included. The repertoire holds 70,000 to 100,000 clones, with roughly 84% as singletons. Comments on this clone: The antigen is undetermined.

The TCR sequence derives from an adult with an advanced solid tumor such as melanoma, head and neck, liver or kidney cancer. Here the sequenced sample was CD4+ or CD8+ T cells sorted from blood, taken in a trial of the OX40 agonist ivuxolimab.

The CDR3 here is CASSLFDENEQFF. In DNA form, the CDR3 reads TGCGCCAGCAGCTTATTCGACGAGAATGAGCAGTTCTTC. V gene TRBV5-1 combines with J gene TRBJ2-1; D not resolved. Trimming cost V 2 bases and J 7 bases, with 10 bases left between them. The germline V gene encodes CDR1 SGHRS and CDR2 YFSETQ. The CDR3 is 13 amino acids.